The present TCR beta chain was sequenced within a study of Ad26.COV2.S vaccination and SARS-CoV-2 variants. The protocol was immunoSEQ multiplex PCR, while the TCRdb copy is restricted to in-frame clones and leaves out a portion. The sample includes around 340,000 clones, 75% to 90% of them seen just once. This CDR3 comprises 12 residues. Germline CDR1 reads SEHNR; CDR2 reads FQNEAQ (reference sequence). V was clipped by 2 bases and J by 6 bases, with 6 bases between them. Treatment in this sample: roughly 18 received Ad26.COV2.S at low or high dose, single or two shots; a few received placebo; per-sample allocation not given. Sampling occurred on day 63 after the first vaccine or placebo injection. Ad26.COV2.S expressed prefusion-stabilized spike from the original Wuhan strain.

The sample was peripheral blood, taken in a trial of Ad26.COV2.S vaccine versus placebo. The receptor's source is a person between 18 and 59 years old who received the Ad26.COV2.S COVID-19 vaccine or a placebo. V and J are TRBV7-9 and TRBJ2-3; D gene ambiguous. The DNA of the CDR3 is TGTGCCAGCAGCTTAAATAGGGATACGCAGTATTTT. Its translation is CASSLNRDTQYF.